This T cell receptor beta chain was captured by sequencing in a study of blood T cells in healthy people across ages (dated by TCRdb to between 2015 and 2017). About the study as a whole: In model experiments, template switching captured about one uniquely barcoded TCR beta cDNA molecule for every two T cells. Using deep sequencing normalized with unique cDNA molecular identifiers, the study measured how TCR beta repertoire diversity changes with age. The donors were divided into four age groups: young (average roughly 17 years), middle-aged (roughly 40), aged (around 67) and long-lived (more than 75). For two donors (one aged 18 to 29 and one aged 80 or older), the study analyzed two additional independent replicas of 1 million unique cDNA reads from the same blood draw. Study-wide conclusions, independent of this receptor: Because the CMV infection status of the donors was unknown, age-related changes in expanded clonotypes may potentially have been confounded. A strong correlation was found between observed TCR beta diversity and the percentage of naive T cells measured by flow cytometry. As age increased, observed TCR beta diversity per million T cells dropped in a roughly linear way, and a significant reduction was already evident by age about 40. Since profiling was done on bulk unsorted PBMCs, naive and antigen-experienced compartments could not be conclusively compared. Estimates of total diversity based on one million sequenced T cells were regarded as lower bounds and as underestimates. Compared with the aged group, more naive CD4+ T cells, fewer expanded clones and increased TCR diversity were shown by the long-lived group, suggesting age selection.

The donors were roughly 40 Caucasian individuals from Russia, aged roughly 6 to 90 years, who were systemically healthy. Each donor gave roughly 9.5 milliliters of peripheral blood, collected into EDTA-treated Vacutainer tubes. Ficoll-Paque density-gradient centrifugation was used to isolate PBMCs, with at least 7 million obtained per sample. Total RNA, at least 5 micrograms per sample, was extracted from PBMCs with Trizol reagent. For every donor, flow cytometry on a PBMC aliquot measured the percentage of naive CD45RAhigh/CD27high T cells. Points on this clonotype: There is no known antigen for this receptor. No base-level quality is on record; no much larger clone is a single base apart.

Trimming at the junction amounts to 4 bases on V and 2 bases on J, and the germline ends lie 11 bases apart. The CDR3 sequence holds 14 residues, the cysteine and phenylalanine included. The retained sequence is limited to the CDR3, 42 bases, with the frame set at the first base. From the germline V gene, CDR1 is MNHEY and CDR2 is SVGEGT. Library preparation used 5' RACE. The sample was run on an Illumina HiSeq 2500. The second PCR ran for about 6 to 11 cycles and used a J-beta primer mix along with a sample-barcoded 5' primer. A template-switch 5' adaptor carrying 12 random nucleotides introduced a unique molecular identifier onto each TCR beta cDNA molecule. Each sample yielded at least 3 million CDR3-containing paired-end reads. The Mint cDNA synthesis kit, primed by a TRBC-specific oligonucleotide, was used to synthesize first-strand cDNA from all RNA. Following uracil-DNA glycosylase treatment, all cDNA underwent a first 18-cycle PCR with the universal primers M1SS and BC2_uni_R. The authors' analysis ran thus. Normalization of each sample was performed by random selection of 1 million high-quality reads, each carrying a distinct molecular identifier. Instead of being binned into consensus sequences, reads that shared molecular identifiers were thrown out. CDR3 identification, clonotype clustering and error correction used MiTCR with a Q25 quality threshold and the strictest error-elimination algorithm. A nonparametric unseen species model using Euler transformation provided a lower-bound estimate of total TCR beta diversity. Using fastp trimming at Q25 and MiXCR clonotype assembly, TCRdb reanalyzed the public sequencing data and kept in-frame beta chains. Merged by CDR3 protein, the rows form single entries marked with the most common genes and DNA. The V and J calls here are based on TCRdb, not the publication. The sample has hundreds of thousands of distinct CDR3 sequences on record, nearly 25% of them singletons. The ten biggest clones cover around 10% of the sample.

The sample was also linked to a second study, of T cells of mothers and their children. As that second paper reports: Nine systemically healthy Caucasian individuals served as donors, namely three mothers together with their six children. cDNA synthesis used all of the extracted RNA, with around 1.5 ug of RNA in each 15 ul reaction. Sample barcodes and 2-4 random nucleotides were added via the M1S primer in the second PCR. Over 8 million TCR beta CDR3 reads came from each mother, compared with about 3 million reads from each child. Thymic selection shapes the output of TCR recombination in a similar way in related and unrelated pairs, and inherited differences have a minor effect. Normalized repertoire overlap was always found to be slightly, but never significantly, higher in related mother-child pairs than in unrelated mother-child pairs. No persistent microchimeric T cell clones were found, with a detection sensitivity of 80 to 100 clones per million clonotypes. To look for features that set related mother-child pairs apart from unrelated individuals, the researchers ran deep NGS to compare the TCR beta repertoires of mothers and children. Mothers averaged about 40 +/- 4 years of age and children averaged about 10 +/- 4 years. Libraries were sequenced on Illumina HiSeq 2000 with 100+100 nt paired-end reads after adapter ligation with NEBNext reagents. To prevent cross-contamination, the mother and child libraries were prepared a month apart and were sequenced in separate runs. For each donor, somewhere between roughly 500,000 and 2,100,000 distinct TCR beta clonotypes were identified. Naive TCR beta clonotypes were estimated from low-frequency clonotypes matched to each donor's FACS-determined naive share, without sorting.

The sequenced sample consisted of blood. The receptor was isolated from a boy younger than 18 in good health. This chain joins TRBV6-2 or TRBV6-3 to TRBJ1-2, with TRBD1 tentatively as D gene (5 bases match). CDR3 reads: CASSFRGPNYGYTF. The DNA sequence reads TGTGCCAGCAGTTTTCGGGGCCCAAACTATGGCTACACCTTC.